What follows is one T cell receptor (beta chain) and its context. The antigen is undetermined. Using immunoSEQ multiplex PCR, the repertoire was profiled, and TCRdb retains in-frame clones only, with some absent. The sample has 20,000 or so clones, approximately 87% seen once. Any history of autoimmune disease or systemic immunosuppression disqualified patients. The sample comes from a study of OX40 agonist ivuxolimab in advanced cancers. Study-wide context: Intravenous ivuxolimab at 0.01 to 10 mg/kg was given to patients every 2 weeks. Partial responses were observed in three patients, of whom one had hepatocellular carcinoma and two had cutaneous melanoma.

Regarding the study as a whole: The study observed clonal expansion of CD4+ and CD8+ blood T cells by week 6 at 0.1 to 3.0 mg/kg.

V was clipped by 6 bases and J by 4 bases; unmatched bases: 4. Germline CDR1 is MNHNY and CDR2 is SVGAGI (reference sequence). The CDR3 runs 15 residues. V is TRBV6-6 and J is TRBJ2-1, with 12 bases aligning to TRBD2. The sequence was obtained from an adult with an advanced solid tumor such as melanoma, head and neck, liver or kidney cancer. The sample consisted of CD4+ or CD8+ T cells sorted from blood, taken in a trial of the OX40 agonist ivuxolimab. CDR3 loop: CASSSLAGGYNEQFF. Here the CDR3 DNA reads TGTGCCAGCAGCTCACTAGCGGGAGGATACAATGAGCAGTTCTTC.